The rows below give T cell receptor beta chains drawn from one sample of a study of response to subunit inactivated influenza vaccine. MiXCR was run by TCRdb on the RT-PCR reads, yielding one entry per CDR3 protein. The sample records roughly 500,000 distinct CDR3 sequences, 15% to 20% being singletons. The sample in question was CD4+ T cells sorted from PBMCs, obtained less than 30 months after vaccination. The receptors here all came from a man aged 50 to 75 who received an inactivated influenza vaccine. Each CDR3 is given with its conserved first and last residue. A D gene is named only where the DNA matches it firmly. The size field is filled for only some rows; it gives once, few, many or a size class.

D gene,V gene,J gene,clone size,CDR3 protein,CDR3 DNA
TRBD1,TRBV4-2,TRBJ1-4,many,CASSQNRGIDEKLFF,TGTGCCAGCAGCCAGAACAGGGGCATAGATGAAAAACTGTTTTTT
NA,TRBV11-2,TRBJ2-1,NA,CASSLDRLGYNEQFF,TGTGCCAGCAGCTTAGATCGTTTGGGATACAATGAGCAGTTCTTC
NA,TRBV7-9,TRBJ2-1,few,CASSAPASNEQFF,TGTGCCAGCAGCGCCCCAGCAAGCAATGAGCAGTTCTTC
NA,TRBV6-5,TRBJ2-7,NA,CASSYSGGFSYEQYF,TGTGCCAGCAGTTACTCCGGGGGCTTTTCCTACGAGCAGTACTTC
NA,TRBV12-3/TRBV12-4,TRBJ2-2,few,CASSLAGRGELFF,TGTGCCAGCAGTTTAGCGGGAAGAGGGGAGCTGTTTTTT
NA,TRBV12-3/TRBV12-4,TRBJ2-6,NA,CASSTSGANVLTF,TGTGCCAGCAGTACCTCTGGGGCCAACGTCCTGACTTTC
TRBD1,TRBV6-5,TRBJ2-4,few,CASSYRKTGVGKNIQYF,TGTGCCAGCAGTTACCGAAAGACAGGGGTGGGCAAAAACATTCAGTACTTC
NA,TRBV29-1,TRBJ1-1,NA,CSAGDTEAFF,TGCAGCGCGGGAGACACTGAAGCTTTCTTT
TRBD1,TRBV28,TRBJ1-1,NA,CASREGQGTTEAFF,TGTGCCAGCAGGGAAGGACAGGGTACCACTGAAGCTTTCTTT
NA,TRBV29-1,TRBJ2-7,few,CSAHRPGGHEQYF,TGCAGCGCCCACCGACCGGGGGGCCACGAGCAGTACTTC
NA,TRBV5-1,TRBJ2-7,few,CASSLEKFVSSYEQYF,TGCGCCAGCAGCTTGGAAAAGTTTGTAAGCTCCTACGAGCAGTACTTC
NA,TRBV4-3,TRBJ1-2,NA,CASSQELPGRGYTF,TGCGCCAGCAGCCAAGAACTGCCAGGGAGAGGCTACACCTTC
NA,TRBV29-1,TRBJ1-5,many,CSVATDLGPQHF,TGCAGCGTCGCTACGGATCTCGGGCCCCAGCATTTT
TRBD2,TRBV5-1,TRBJ2-1,NA,CASAEQGLGPNEQFF,TGCGCCAGCGCCGAGCAGGGACTAGGCCCCAATGAGCAGTTCTTC
TRBD1,TRBV7-2,TRBJ1-3,few,CASSPSGTVLGNTIYF,TGTGCCAGCAGCCCCAGCGGGACAGTGCTGGGAAACACCATATATTTT
TRBD2,TRBV6-2/TRBV6-3,TRBJ2-7,NA,CASSRFFGSGESGQYF,TGTGCCAGCAGCCGCTTCTTCGGTAGCGGGGAGTCAGGACAGTACTTC